The 16 T cell receptor beta chains given below trace back to one sample, sequenced in a study of shared clonotypes between healthy human individuals. Using immunoSEQ multiplex PCR, the repertoire was profiled, and TCRdb retains in-frame clones only, with some absent. The data hold 2.3 million or so clones, with more than 85% observed a single time. Sequenced sample: naive CD4+ T cells from PBMCs. Subset noted: CD45RA+ positively selected. The receptors stem from a man younger than 35 in good health. Some clones in this sample may be carry-over from other donors' samples.

In the case of this clone: The sample holds other DNA sequences that translate to the same CDR3. This chain connects TRBV5-1 to TRBJ2-3; D could derive from TRBD1 or TRBD2 (5 bases each). Deletions cut 5 bases from V and 0 bases from J, with 7 bases between. Germline V CDR1 and CDR2: SGHRS, YFSETQ. The CDR3 has 13 residues. CDR3 in amino acids: CASRRDSTDTQYF. Here the CDR3 DNA reads TGCGCCAGCAGGAGGGACAGCACAGATACGCAGTATTTT.

The rearrangement links TRBV6-1 to TRBJ2-3; 16 bases match TRBD2. CDR3 size: 18 residues. In germline, CDR1 is MNHNS, CDR2 SASEGT. The ends lost 1 base at V and 2 bases at J; junction bases unmatched: 3. The CDR3 bases are TGTGCCAGCAGTGAAGTGGGACTAGCGGGAGGGATCACAGATACGCAGTATTTT. Translated: CASSEVGLAGGITDTQYF.

V and J are TRBV4-3 and TRBJ2-1; 7 nucleotides match TRBD2. The germline CDR1 and CDR2 sequences are LGHNA and YSLEER. This CDR3 comprises 17 residues. Trimming cost V 4 bases and J 8 bases; bases outside gene matches: 17. The CDR3 reads CASSPEVRERGRDEQFF. CDR3 bases: TGCGCCAGCAGCCCAGAAGTGCGGGAGAGGGGAAGGGATGAGCAGTTCTTC.

About this clone itself: A read error may produce the germline difference seen at one junction end. Other DNA variants within this sample encode the same CDR3. The V and J genes are TRBV7-2 and TRBJ2-7, with 11 bases fitting TRBD2. Germline V gene sequence: CDR1 SGHTA, CDR2 FQGNSA. The CDR3 runs to 16 residues. The chain's CDR3 is CASSYAGTSGSYEQYF. CDR3 nucleotide sequence: TGTGCTAGCAGCTACGCCGGGACTAGCGGCTCCTACGAGCAGTACTTC.

In this sample, this clone turned up once. The chain uses TRBV28 and TRBJ1-5; D gene ambiguous. CDR3 length equals 14 residues. Looked up from germline, CDR1 is MDHEN and CDR2 is SYDVKM. The CDR3 loop is CATQWASGNQPQHF. The CDR3 DNA follows: TGTGCAACCCAATGGGCCTCGGGCAATCAGCCCCAGCATTTT.

This clone has only one observation. Other DNA sequences in this sample translate to the same CDR3. The chain is built from TRBV11-2 and TRBJ2-7; weak D call: TRBD2 (6 bases). The CDR3 has 14 residues. Germline-derived CDR1 and CDR2 are SGHAT and FQNNGV. V lost 3 bases, J lost 2 bases, and 11 bases lay in between. The CDR3 sequence: CASSFGTGPYEQYF. CDR3 DNA sequence: TGTGCCAGCAGCTTTGGGACTGGTCCCTACGAGCAGTACTTC.

J is TRBJ1-1 and V is TRBV18, with D possibly matching TRBD1 (6 bases). CDR1 KGHSH and CDR2 LQKENI come from the germline V gene. Trimming removed 6 bases at V and 10 bases at J, with 21 bases between. CDR3 length: 14 residues. CDR3 in amino acids: CASSHSDSVLRAFF. In nucleotides, the CDR3 is TGTGCCAGCTCCCACTCGGACAGCGTTCTTCGAGCTTTCTTT.

The chain is built from TRBV6-5 and TRBJ1-2, with TRBD1 identical over 12 bases. Germline lookup yields CDR1 MNHEY and CDR2 SVGAGI. V shed 6 bases and J 8 bases; nucleotides not matched to a gene: 7. The CDR3 runs to 14 residues. CDR3 in DNA: TGTGCCAGCAGCTGGGACAGGGGGCGACACGGCTACACCTTC. Residues: CASSWDRGRHGYTF.

This chain joins TRBV19 and TRBJ2-7; 10 bases match TRBD1. After removal of 3 bases from V and 5 bases from J, the junction contained 10 bases not matched to a gene. The CDR3 has 16 residues. Germline V CDR1 and CDR2: LNHDA, SQIVND (reference sequence). CDR3 loop: CASSIAWDRGSHEQYF. The CDR3 nucleotides are TGTGCCAGTAGTATCGCCTGGGACAGGGGATCCCACGAGCAGTACTTC.

This sequence joins TRBV6-5 and TRBJ2-7; 9 nucleotides align to TRBD1. V lost 5 bases to trimming and J lost 6 bases; unmatched junction nucleotides: 11. There are 15 residues in the CDR3. Germline values: CDR1 MNHEY, CDR2 SVGAGI. The CDR3 nucleotides are TGTGCCAGCAGTAAGCCCGGGACAGGGACGGGCGAGCAGTACTTC. It is translated as CASSKPGTGTGEQYF.

The chain joins TRBV28 to TRBJ1-2, with 7 bases lining up with TRBD1. The junction had 4 bases not matched to a gene; V was cut back by 8 bases and J by 1 base. Germline V CDR1 and CDR2: MDHEN, SYDVKM. CDR3 length equals 13 residues. CDR3 sequence reads: CASARDSNYGYTF. The CDR3 DNA follows: TGTGCCAGCGCTAGGGACAGTAACTATGGCTACACCTTC.

This clone was detected only once. V is TRBV25-1 and J is TRBJ2-7, with 8 bases that match TRBD1. With 8 bases clipped from V and 4 bases from J, the junction kept 7 bases outside the gene matches. This CDR3 has 13 residues. CDR1 and CDR2 from the germline V gene are MGHDK and SYGVNS. The CDR3 reads CASQGASFYEQYF. CDR3 DNA sequence: TGTGCCAGCCAGGGGGCCTCGTTTTACGAGCAGTACTTC.

The rearrangement joins TRBV7-3 to TRBJ2-1; 8 bases agree with TRBD2. The CDR3 length is 15 residues. Trimming at V came to 2 bases and at J to 7 bases, leaving 7 bases not matched to a gene. CDR1 is SGHTA and CDR2 is FQGTGA in the germline V gene. CDR3 bases: TGTGCCAGCAGCTTACTAGCGGGCTCGGGGAATGAGCAGTTCTTC. Translation: CASSLLAGSGNEQFF.

The chain carries TRBV7-8 and TRBJ2-5; 9 bases align to TRBD2. The V gene end was trimmed by 1 base and the J gene end by 5 bases; junction bases not matched to a gene: 5. This CDR3 comprises 15 residues. CDR1 SGHVS and CDR2 FQNEAQ come from the germline V gene. CDR3 protein: CASSLGGGRGETQYF. The CDR3 DNA reads TGTGCCAGCAGCTTAGGGGGCGGGAGGGGCGAGACCCAGTACTTC.

V usage is TRBV18 and J usage is TRBJ1-5; maybe TRBD1 (5 bases). CDR1 is KGHSH and CDR2 is LQKENI in the germline V gene. The CDR3 consists of 14 residues. V lost 6 bases and J 10 bases, leaving 19 bases between the germline ends. CDR3 protein: CASSPTGPPQPQHF. The CDR3 DNA reads as TGTGCCAGCTCCCCAACGGGACCGCCTCAACCCCAGCATTTT.

The rearrangement uses TRBV5-6 and TRBJ1-2; TRBD1 aligns across 7 bases. The CDR3 runs to 13 residues. Germline CDR1 is SGHDT and CDR2 is YYEEEE. After removal of 4 bases from V and 7 bases from J, the junction contained 7 bases not matched to a gene. The CDR3 spells CASSPAGGGGYTF. CDR3 DNA: TGTGCCAGCAGCCCGGCAGGGGGTGGTGGCTACACCTTC.